This T cell receptor beta chain was identified during a study of blood T cell repertoires in COVID-19 (dated by TCRdb to about 2020). Describing the broader study: The collaborator samples originated in the United States, Italy and Spain and spanned the acute and convalescent phases of COVID-19. Subjects who had been exposed to COVID-19, were actively infected with it, or had recovered from it provided the deeply sampled blood TCRbeta repertoires that made up the dataset. Where available, HLA class I and class II types were obtained from metadata supplied by the sample provider rather than from assay-based typing. The prospective study material was composed of cDNA or gDNA derived from T cells, B-cell-depleted T cells, or PBMCs. The samples were drawn from the first 160 participants of the ongoing ImmuneRACE study and from roughly 1,300 subjects provided by 6 global collaborators. A de-identified subject ID, COVID-19 status, age in years and sex were almost always included in the sample metadata. The repertoires were released in a freely available public database meant as a resource for research on the immune response to SARS-CoV-2. General findings and caveats noted by the study authors: The amount of clinical and demographic metadata varied by source and participant and was provided uncurated.

Concerning this clone itself: Its antigen target is currently unknown. One base away there is no much larger clone; base qualities are not given.

In Seattle, one collaborating source enrolled patients while the infection was active and tracked those patients longitudinally over the course of disease. Whole blood was collected in K2EDTA tubes by collaborating institutions according to the institutions' own protocols. For TCRbeta analysis, collaborators shipped samples as frozen whole blood, isolated PBMCs, or DNA extracted from either of those sample types. TCRbeta CDR3 regions were amplified from genomic DNA by means of the immunoSEQ Assay, a bias-controlled multiplex PCR. The paper's processing steps were these. Within the assay, amplification of reference gene primers was used to estimate how many nucleated cells each sample contained. To quantify the absolute abundance of each unique TCRbeta CDR3 rearrangement, sequence reads were collapsed and filtered. For each sample, productive Simpson clonality was calculated as the square root of Simpson's diversity index across productive rearrangements. The clones in this table, taken by TCRdb from immuneACCESS, are in-frame only. Not every clone is retained; where verified, under half of the shortfall comes from an unresolved V gene, and the cause of the rest is unknown. V, J and clone size were drawn from that table, and D and trimming were deduced from the DNA. The sample table shows fewer than 250,000 clones, and around 88% are seen once. Of the sample, 5% to 7% is held by the ten largest clones.

The receptor was isolated from a woman aged 80 or over with COVID-19, enrolled during active disease. Sequencing was done on a sample of peripheral blood.

This receptor carries the CDR3 CASSQGNKRTNEQFF. The bases are TGTGCCAGCAGCCAAGGAAACAAGCGGACTAATGAGCAGTTCTTC. Rearrangement joined TRBV3-1 (or the pseudogene TRBV3-2) to TRBJ2-1; 5 matching bases give a weak D call of TRBD2. The germline V gene encodes CDR1 LGHDT and CDR2 YNNKEL (reference sequence). V gives up 1 base and J gives up 7 bases, and the segment between their germline ends measures 14 bases. Measured from the cysteine to the phenylalanine, the CDR3 is 15 residues long. Only the CDR3 portion is preserved as DNA: 45 bases, with reading frame beginning at the first base.